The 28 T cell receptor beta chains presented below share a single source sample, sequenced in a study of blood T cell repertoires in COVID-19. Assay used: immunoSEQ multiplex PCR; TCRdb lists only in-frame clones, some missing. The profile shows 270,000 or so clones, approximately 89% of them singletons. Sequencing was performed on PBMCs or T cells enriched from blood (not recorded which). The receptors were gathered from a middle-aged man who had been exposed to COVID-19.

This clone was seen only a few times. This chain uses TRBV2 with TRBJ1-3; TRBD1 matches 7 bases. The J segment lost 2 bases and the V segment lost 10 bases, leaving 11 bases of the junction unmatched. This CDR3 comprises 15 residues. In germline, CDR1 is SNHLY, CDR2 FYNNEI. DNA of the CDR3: TGTGCCACTAGAAAATTGACAGGGCCTGGAAACACCATATATTTT. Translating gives CATRKLTGPGNTIYF. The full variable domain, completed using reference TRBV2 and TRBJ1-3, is EPEVTQTPSHQVTQMGQEVILRCVPISNHLYFYWYRQILGQKVEFLVSFYNNEISEKSEIFDDQFSVERPDGSNFTLKIRSTKLEDSAMYFCATRKLTGPGNTIYFGEGSWLTVV.

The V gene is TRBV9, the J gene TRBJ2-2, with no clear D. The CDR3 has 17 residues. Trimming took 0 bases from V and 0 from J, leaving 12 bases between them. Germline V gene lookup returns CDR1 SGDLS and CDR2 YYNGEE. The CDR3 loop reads CASSVVLTDPNTGELFF. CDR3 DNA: TGTGCCAGCAGCGTAGTTCTAACAGACCCGAACACCGGGGAGCTGTTTTTT.

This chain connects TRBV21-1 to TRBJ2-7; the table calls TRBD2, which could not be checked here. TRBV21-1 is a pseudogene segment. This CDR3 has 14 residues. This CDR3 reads CASSQSGNHYEQYF. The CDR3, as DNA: TGTGCCAGCAGCCAAAGCGGGAATCACTACGAGCAGTACTTC.

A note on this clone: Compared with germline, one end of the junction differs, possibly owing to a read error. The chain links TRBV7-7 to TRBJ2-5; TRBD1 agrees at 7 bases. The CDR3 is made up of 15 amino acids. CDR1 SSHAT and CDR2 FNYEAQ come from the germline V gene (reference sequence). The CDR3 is CASSPSGTAQETQYF. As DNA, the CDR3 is TGTGCTAGCAGCCCAAGTGGGACAGCCCAAGAGACCCAGTACTTC.

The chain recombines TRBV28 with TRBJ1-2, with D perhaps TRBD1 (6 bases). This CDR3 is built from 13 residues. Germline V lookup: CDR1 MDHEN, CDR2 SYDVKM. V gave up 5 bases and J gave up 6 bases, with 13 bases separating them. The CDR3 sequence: CASSTPGHDGYTF. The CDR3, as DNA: TGTGCCAGCAGTACGCCGGGACATGATGGCTACACCTTC.

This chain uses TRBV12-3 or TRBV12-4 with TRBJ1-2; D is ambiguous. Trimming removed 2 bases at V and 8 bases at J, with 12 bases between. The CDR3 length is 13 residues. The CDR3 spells CASSLKEGSGYTF. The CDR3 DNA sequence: TGTGCCAGCAGTTTAAAGGAGGGCAGCGGCTACACCTTC.

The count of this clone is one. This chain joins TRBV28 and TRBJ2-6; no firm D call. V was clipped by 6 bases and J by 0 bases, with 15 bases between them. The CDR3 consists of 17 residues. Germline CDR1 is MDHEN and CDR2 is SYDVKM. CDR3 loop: CASSPRLVLSGANVLTF. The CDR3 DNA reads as TGTGCCAGCAGCCCGAGGTTGGTACTCTCTGGGGCCAACGTCCTGACTTTC. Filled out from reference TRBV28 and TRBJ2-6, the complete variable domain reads DVKVTQSSRYLVKRTGEKVFLECVQDMDHENMFWYRQDPGLGLRLIYFSYDVKMKEKGDIPEGYSVSREKKERFSLILESASTNQTSMYLCASSPRLVLSGANVLTFGAGSRLTVL.

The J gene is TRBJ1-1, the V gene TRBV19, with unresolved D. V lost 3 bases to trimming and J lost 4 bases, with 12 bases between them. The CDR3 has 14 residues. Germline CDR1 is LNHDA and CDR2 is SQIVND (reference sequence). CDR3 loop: CASSMRDGITEAFF. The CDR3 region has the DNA TGTGCCAGTAGTATGAGGGATGGGATCACTGAAGCTTTCTTT. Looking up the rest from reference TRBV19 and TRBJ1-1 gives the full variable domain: DGGITQSPKYLFRKEGQNVTLSCEQNLNHDAMYWYRQDPGQGLRLIYYSQIVNDFQKGDIAEGYSVSREKKESFPLTVTSAQKNPTAFYLCASSMRDGITEAFFGQGTRLTVV.

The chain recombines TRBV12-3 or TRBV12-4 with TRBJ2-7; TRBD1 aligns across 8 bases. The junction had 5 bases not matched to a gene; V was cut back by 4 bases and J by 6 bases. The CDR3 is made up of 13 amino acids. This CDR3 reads CASSSGQVSEQYF. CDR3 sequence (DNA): TGTGCCAGCAGTTCGGGACAGGTATCCGAGCAGTACTTC.

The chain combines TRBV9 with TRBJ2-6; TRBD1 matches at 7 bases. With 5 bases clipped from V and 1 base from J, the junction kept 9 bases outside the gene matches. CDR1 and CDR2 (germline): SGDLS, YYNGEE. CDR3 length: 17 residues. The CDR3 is CASSTTGTSSGANVLTF. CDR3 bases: TGTGCCAGCAGTACGACAGGGACCTCATCTGGGGCCAACGTCCTGACTTTC.

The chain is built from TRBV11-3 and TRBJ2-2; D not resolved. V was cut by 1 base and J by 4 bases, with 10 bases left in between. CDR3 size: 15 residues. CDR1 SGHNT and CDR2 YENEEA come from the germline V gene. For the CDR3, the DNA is TGTGCCAGCAGCTTAGTGGCAGGCCCCACCGGGGAGCTGTTTTTT. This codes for CASSLVAGPTGELFF.

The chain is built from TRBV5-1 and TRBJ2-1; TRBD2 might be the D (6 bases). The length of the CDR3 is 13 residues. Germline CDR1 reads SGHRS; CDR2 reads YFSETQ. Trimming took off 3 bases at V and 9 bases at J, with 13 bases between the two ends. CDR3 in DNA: TGCGCCAGCAGCTGGGCCGGAGGGACTGAGCAGTTCTTC. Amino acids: CASSWAGGTEQFF.

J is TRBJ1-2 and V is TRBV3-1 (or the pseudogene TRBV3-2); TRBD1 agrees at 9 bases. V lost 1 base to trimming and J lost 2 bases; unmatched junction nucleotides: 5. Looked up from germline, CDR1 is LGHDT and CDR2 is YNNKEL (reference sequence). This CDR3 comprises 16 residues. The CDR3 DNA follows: TGTGCCAGCAGCCAAGTAGTGACAGGGGGGAACTATGGCTACACCTTC. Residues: CASSQVVTGGNYGYTF.

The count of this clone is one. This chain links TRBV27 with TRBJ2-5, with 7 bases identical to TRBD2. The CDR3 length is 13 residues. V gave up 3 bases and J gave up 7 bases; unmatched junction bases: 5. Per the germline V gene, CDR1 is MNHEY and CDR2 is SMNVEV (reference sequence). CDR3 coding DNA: TGTGCCAGCAGTTTTCGGGAGGTAGGGACCCAGTACTTC. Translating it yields CASSFREVGTQYF.

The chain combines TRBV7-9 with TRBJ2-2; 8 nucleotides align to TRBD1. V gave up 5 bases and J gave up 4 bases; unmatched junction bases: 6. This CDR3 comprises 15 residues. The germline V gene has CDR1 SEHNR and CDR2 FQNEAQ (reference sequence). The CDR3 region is CASSGRQGSTGELFF. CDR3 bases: TGTGCCAGCAGCGGCAGACAGGGGTCCACCGGGGAGCTGTTTTTT. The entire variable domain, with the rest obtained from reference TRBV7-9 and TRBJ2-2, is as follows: DTGVSQNPRHKITKRGQNVTFRCDPISEHNRLYWYRQTLGQGPEFLTYFQNEAQLEKSRLLSDRFSAERPKGSFSTLEIQRTEQGDSAMYLCASSGRQGSTGELFFGEGSRLTVL.

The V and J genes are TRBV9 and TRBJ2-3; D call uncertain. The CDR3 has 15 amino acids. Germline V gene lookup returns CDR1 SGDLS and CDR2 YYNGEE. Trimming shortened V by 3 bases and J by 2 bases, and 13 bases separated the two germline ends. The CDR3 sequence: CASSGSPTHTDTQYF. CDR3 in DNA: TGTGCCAGCAGCGGGTCCCCGACACACACAGATACGCAGTATTTT.

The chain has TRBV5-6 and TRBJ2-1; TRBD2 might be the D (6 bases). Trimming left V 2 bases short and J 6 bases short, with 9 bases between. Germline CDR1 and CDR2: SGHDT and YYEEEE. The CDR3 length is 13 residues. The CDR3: CASSFPLANEQFF. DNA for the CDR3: TGTGCCAGCAGCTTTCCACTAGCCAATGAGCAGTTCTTC.

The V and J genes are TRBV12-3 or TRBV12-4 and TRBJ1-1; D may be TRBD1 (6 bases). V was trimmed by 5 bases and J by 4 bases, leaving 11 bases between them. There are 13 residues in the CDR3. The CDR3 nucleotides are TGTGCCAGCAGTGCGGACAGAACCACTGAAGCTTTCTTT. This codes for CASSADRTTEAFF.

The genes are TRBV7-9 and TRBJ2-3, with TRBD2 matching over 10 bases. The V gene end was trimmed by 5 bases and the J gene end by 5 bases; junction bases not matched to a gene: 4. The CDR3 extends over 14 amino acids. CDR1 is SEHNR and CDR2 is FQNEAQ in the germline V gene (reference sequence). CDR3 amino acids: CASSLSSGRDTQYF. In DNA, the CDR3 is TGTGCCAGCAGCCTCTCTAGCGGGAGAGATACGCAGTATTTT.

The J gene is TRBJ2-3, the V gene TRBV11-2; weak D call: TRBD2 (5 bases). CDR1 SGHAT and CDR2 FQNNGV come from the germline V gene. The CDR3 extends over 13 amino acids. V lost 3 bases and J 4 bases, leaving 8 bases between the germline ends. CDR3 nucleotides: TGTGCCAGCAGCTTTTCCGGGGCAGATACGCAGTATTTT. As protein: CASSFSGADTQYF.

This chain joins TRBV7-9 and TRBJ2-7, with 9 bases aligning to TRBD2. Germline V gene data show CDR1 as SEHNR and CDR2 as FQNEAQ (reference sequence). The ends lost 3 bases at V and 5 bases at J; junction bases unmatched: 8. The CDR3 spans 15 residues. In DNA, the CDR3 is TGTGCCAGCAGCTTGGGGCGGGAGGGTAACCACGAGCAGTACTTC. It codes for CASSLGREGNHEQYF.

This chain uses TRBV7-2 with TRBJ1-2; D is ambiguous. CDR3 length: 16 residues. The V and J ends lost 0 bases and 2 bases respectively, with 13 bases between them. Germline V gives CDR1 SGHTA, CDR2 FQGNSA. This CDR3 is CASSLAPLSRNYGYTF. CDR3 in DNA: TGTGCCAGCAGCTTAGCCCCCCTGAGCAGGAACTATGGCTACACCTTC.

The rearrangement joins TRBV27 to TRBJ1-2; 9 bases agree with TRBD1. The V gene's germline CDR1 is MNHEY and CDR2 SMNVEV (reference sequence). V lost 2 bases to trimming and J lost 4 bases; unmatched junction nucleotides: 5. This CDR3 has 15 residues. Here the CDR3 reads CASSLTDRGAYGYTF. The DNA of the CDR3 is TGTGCCAGCAGTTTAACGGACAGGGGTGCCTATGGCTACACCTTC.

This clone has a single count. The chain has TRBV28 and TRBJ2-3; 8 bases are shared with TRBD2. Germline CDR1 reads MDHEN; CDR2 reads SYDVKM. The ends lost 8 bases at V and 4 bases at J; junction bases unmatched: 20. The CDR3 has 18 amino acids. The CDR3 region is CASSPPRGTRRGADTQYF. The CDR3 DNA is TGTGCCAGCTCTCCCCCTCGGGGGACTAGACGGGGAGCAGATACGCAGTATTTT. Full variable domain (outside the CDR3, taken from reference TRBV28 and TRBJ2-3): DVKVTQSSRYLVKRTGEKVFLECVQDMDHENMFWYRQDPGLGLRLIYFSYDVKMKEKGDIPEGYSVSREKKERFSLILESASTNQTSMYLCASSPPRGTRRGADTQYFGPGTRLTVL.

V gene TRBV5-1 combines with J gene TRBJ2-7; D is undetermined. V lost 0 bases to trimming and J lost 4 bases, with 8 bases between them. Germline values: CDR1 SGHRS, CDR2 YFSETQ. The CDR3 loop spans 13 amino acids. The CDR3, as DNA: TGCGCCAGCAGCTTGGGTACAGATTACGAGCAGTACTTC. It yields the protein CASSLGTDYEQYF.

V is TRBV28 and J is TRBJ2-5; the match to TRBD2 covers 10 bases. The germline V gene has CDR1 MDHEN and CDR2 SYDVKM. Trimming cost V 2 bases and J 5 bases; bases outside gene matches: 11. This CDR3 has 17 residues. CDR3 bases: TGTGCCAGCAGTTTAGTAGCTAGCGGGAGTGGTAGGGAGACCCAGTACTTC. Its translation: CASSLVASGSGRETQYF.

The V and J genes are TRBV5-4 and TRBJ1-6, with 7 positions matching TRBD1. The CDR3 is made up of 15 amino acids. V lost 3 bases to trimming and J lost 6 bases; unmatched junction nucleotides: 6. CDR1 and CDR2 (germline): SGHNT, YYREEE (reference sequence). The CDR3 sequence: CASSYRTGVNSPLHF. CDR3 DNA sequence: TGTGCCAGCAGCTATAGGACAGGAGTTAATTCACCCCTCCACTTT.

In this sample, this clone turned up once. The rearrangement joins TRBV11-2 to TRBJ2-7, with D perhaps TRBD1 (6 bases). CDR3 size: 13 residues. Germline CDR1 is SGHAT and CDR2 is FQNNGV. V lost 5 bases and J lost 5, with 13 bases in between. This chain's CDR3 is CASSPGTPHEQYF. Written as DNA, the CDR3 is TGTGCCAGCAGCCCTGGGACACCTCACGAGCAGTACTTC.